The clone carrying this T cell receptor (beta chain) was seen once. Its antigen is unidentified. This sample was taken from a study of identifying expanded T cells in peripheral blood. Overall study findings and caveats: Over two and four weeks, about 15 and 19 clones changed, versus more than 1 between replicates.

The CDR3 loop spans 15 amino acids. The V gene's germline CDR1 is SGDLS and CDR2 YYNGEE. Trimming took off 0 bases at V and 4 bases at J, with 11 bases between the two ends. The repertoire was sequenced with immunoSEQ multiplex PCR; TCRdb's copy has only in-frame clones and lacks some. The sample lists over 80,000 clones, about 86% seen once, with roughly 5.5% in the top ten. Sequenced input: blood. This clonotype originated in a person aged 18 to 75 in good health. The chain is built from TRBV9 and TRBJ1-5, with D unresolved. CDR3 sequence (DNA): TGTGCCAGCAGCGTAGGTGCAGGTAGGAATCAGCCCCAGCATTTT. Encoded protein: CASSVGAGRNQPQHF.